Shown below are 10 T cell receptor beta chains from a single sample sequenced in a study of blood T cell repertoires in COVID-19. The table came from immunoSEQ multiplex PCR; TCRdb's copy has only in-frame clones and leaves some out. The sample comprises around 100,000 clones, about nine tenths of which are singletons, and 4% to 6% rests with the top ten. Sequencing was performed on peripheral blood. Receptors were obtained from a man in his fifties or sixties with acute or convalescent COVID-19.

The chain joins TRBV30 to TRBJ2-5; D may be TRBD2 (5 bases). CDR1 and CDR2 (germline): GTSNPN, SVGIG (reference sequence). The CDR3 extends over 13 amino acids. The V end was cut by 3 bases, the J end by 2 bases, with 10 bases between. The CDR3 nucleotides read TGTGCCTGGAGGGCCACGGGACAAGAGACCCAGTACTTC. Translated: CAWRATGQETQYF.

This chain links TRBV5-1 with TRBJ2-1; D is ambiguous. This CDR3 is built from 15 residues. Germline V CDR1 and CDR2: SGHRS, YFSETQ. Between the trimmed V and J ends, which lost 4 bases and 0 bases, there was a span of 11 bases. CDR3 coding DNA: TGCGCCAGCAGCCAAGACTTCAGCTCCTACAATGAGCAGTTCTTC. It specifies CASSQDFSSYNEQFF. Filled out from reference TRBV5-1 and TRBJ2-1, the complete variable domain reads KAGVTQTPRYLIKTRGQQVTLSCSPISGHRSVSWYQQTPGQGLQFLFEYFSETQRNKGNFPGRFSGRQFSNSRSEMNVSTLELGDSALYLCASSQDFSSYNEQFFGPGTRLTVL.

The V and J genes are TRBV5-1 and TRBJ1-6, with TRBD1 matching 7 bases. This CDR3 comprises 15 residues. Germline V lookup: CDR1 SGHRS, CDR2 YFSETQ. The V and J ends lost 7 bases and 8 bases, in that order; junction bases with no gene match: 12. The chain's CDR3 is CASGRNGQVDSPLHF. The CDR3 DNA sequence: TGCGCCAGCGGTCGAAATGGACAGGTTGATTCACCCCTCCACTTT.

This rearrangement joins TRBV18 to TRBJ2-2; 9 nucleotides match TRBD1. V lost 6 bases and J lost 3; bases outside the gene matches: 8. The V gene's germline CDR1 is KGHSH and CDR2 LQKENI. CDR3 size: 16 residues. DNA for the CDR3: TGTGCCAGCTCTATCCGGGACAGGGCGGACACCGGGGAGCTGTTTTTT. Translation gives CASSIRDRADTGELFF.

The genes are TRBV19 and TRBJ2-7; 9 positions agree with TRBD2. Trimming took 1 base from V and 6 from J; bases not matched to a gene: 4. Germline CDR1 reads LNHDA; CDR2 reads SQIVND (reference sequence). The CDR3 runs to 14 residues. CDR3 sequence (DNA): TGTGCCAGTAGTATAGGGTCAGCGGGAGGCGAGCAGTACTTC. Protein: CASSIGSAGGEQYF. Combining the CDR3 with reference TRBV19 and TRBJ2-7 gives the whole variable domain DGGITQSPKYLFRKEGQNVTLSCEQNLNHDAMYWYRQDPGQGLRLIYYSQIVNDFQKGDIAEGYSVSREKKESFPLTVTSAQKNPTAFYLCASSIGSAGGEQYFGPGTRLTVT.

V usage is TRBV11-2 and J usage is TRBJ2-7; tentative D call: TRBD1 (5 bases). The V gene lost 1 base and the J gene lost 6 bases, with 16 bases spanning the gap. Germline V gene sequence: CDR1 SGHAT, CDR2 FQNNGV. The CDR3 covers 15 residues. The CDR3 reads CASSLVWNRNREQYF. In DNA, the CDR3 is TGTGCCAGCAGCTTAGTGTGGAACAGGAATCGCGAGCAGTACTTC.

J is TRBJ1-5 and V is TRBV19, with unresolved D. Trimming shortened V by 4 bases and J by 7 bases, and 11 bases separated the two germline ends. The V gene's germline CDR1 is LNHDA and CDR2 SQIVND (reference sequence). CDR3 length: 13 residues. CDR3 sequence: CASSNEQYQPQHF. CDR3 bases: TGTGCCAGTAGTAACGAACAGTACCAGCCCCAGCATTTT.

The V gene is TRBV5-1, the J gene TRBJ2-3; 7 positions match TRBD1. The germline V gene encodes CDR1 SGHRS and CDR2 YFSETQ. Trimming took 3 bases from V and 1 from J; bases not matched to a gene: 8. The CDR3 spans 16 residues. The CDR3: CASSYPGQGGTDTQYF. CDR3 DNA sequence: TGCGCCAGCAGCTACCCTGGGCAGGGGGGCACAGATACGCAGTATTTT.

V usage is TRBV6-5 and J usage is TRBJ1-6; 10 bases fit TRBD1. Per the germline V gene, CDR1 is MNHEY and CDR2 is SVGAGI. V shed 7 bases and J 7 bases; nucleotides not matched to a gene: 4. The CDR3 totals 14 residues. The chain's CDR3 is CASNPGQGNSPLHF. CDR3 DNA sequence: TGTGCCAGCAACCCGGGACAGGGGAATTCACCCCTCCACTTT.

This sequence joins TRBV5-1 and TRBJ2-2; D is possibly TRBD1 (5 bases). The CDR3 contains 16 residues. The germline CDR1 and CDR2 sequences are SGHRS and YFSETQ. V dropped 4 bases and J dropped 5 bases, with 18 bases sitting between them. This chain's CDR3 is CASSHDLLGATGELFF. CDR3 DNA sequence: TGCGCCAGCAGCCACGACCTTCTAGGGGCGACCGGGGAGCTGTTTTTT.